This T cell receptor beta chain was found in a study of CD8+ T cells in alopecia areata. Points from the study as a whole: Patients displayed less clarity in TCR sharing than mice, a finding possibly related to HLA. Sequencing of scalp tissue also captures the resident alphabeta T cells of normal skin.

This clone was recorded many times. Its target is unknown. The listed genes are named as in mouse. The read comes to an end 4 residues before the CDR3 does, leaving the germline J gene to fill in the end. CDR1 is MNHDT, CDR2 YYDKIL, per germline. V gave up 3 bases and J gave up 1 base, with 12 bases separating them. This CDR3 is 15 amino acids long. Markers used for sorting pooled cutaneous lymph node cells were CD4, CD8alpha, NKG2D, NKG2ACE and others. Reverse transcribed after extraction, RNA yielded cDNA as the sequencing template. TCRdb keeps only in-frame clones here, not all; method: immunoSEQ multiplex PCR. The sample holds under 350,000 clones, and no clone turns up only once.

Sample: CD4+ T cells sorted from a lymph node. The TCR originated in a C3H/HeJ mouse with alopecia areata. For this strain, the MHC haplotype corresponds to H2-k. V usage is TRBV17 and J usage is TRBJ1-2; D possibly corresponds to TRBD1 (6 bases). The sequenced CDR3 bases are TGTGCTAGCAGTAGTCGGCAGGGGAAAAACTCC. It yields the protein CASSSRQGKNS. The CDR3 as a whole reads CASSSRQGKNSDYTF.